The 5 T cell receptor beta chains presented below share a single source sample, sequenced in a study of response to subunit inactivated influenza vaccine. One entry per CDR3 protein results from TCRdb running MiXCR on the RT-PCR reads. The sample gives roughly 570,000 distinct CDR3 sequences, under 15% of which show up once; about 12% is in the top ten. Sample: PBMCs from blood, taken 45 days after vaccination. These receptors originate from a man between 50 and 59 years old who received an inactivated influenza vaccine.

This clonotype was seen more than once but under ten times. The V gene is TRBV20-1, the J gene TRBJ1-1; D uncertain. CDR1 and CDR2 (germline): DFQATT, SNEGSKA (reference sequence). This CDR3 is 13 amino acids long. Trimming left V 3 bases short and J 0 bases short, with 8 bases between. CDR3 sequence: CSARAQLNTEAFF. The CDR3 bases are TGCAGTGCTAGGGCACAATTGAACACTGAAGCTTTCTTT.

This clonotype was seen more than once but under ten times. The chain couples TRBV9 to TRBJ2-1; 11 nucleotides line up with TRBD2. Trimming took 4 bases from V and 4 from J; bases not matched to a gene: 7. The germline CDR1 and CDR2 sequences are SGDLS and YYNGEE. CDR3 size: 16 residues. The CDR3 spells CASSNSGRGAYNEQFF. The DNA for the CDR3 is TGTGCCAGCAGCAATAGCGGGAGGGGGGCTTACAATGAGCAGTTCTTC.

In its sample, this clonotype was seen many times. The CDR3 DNA follows: TGTGCCAGCAGCTTAGAGACAGGGTCCGCTGAAGCTTTCTTT. It codes for CASSLETGSAEAFF. V usage is TRBV7-9 and J usage is TRBJ1-1; TRBD1 agrees at 7 bases. This CDR3 has 14 amino acids. Germline CDR1 is SEHNR and CDR2 is FQNEAQ (reference sequence). Unmatched junction bases numbered 5, after V lost 1 base and J lost 6 bases.

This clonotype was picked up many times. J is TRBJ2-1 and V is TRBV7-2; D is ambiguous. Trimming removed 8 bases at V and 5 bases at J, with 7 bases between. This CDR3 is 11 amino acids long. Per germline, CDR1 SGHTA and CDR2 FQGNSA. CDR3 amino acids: CASGRNNEQFF. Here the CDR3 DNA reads TGTGCCAGCGGTCGGAACAATGAGCAGTTCTTC.

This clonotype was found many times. CDR3: CASSLGGGGEAFF. CDR3 nucleotide sequence: TGTGCCAGCAGTTTGGGGGGAGGGGGCGAAGCTTTCTTT. The J gene is TRBJ1-1, the V gene TRBV12-3 or TRBV12-4, with 7 bases matching TRBD1. After removal of 3 bases from V and 8 bases from J, the junction contained 6 bases not matched to a gene. CDR3 size: 13 residues.